This TCR beta chain appears in the sequencing data of a study of blood T cell repertoires in COVID-19. Study context: Sample material is recorded as cDNA or gDNA derived from T cells, B-cell-depleted T cells, or PBMCs.

Per the authors' pipeline: Quantification of nucleated cells was approximated via reference gene primer amplification. Profiling relied on immunoSEQ multiplex PCR, and the TCRdb table lists in-frame clones only, not all of them. V and J calls and clone size follow that table, whereas D and trimming were derived from the DNA. The sample includes about 38,000 clones, roughly 87% seen only once; the top ten take more than 4.5%. A note on this clone: Its ends do not fully match the called genes, so a read error is possible.

Germline V lookup: CDR1 WSHSY, CDR2 SAAADI. This CDR3 is built from 13 residues. The TCR sequence derives from a man aged 60 to 69 with COVID-19, enrolled during active disease. The chain is built from TRBV10-2 and TRBJ1-1; D might be TRBD1 (5 bases). Sequences were obtained from peripheral blood. The CDR3 protein is CASSPEWGTEAFF. In DNA form, the CDR3 reads TGCGCCAGCAGCCCCGAGTGGGGCACTGAAGCCTTCTTT.